This is a list of T cell receptor beta chains from one sample in a study of T cell responses to AZD1222 COVID-19 vaccine. The method was immunoSEQ multiplex PCR; TCRdb's version includes in-frame clones alone and lacks a portion of them. The sample has about 120,000 clones; approximately 91% are singletons. The sample consisted of peripheral blood, taken 28 days after the second AZD1222 dose. Receptors originate from an adult who received the AZD1222 COVID-19 vaccine. Both conserved end residues are part of each CDR3. A D gene is named only where the DNA matches it firmly. For some rows the clone size is stated as once, few or many, or as a class when expanded; others skip it.

D	size	V	J	CDR3	DNA
-	-	TRBV4-1	TRBJ2-3	CASSHLATSTDTQYF	TGCGCCAGCAGCCACTTGGCCACTAGCACAGATACGCAGTATTTT
TRBD1	-	TRBV2	TRBJ1-4	CASSDMGTGGEKLFF	TGTGCCAGCAGTGATATGGGGACAGGGGGCGAAAAACTGTTTTTT
TRBD1	-	TRBV2	TRBJ2-3	CASSGSGQGADTQYF	TGTGCCAGCAGTGGTTCCGGACAGGGGGCAGATACGCAGTATTTT
-	-	TRBV29-1	TRBJ2-5	CSSNRGAGETQYF	TGCAGTTCGAACCGGGGGGCTGGGGAGACCCAGTACTTC
-	-	TRBV29-1	TRBJ1-1	CSGVVNTEAFF	TGCAGCGGGGTGGTGAACACTGAAGCTTTCTTT
TRBD1	-	TRBV6-5	TRBJ1-1	CASSHRGHTNTEAFF	TGTGCCAGCAGTCACAGGGGGCATACCAACACTGAAGCTTTCTTT
TRBD2	-	TRBV27	TRBJ2-7	CASSLRAGRAYEQYF	TGTGCCAGCAGTTTACGGGCAGGGAGGGCATACGAGCAGTACTTC
TRBD2	-	TRBV24-1	TRBJ2-3	CATMPRRGDTQYF	TGTGCCACCATGCCTAGGCGGGGGGATACGCAGTATTTT
-	-	TRBV7-3	TRBJ2-3	CASSLITGGTDTQYF	TGTGCCAGCAGCTTAATAACGGGCGGCACAGATACGCAGTATTTT
-	-	TRBV7-2	TRBJ1-3	CASSLARGNTIYF	TGTGCCAGCAGCTTAGCTCGTGGAAACACCATATATTTT
TRBD2	once	TRBV7-8	TRBJ2-1	CASSPRSSGNLDEQFF	TGTGCCAGCAGCCCACGTAGTAGCGGGAATCTGGATGAGCAGTTCTTC
-	-	TRBV9	TRBJ2-2	CASSVATGELFF	TGTGCCAGCAGCGTTGCAACCGGGGAGCTGTTTTTT
-	-	TRBV6-1	TRBJ2-7	CASSEAGISYEQYF	TGTGCCAGCAGTGAAGCGGGGATCTCCTACGAGCAGTACTTC
-	-	TRBV28	TRBJ1-3	CASSSQGGPGNTIYF	TGTGCCAGCAGTTCACAGGGAGGCCCTGGAAACACCATATATTTT
-	few	TRBV7-9	TRBJ2-7	CASGENSYEQYF	TGTGCCAGCGGGGAGAACTCCTACGAGCAGTACTTC
-	few	TRBV12-5	TRBJ1-5	CASGLGASNQPQHF	TGTGCTAGTGGTTTGGGGGCTAGCAATCAGCCCCAGCATTTT
-	-	TRBV28	TRBJ1-5	CASGWGPQHF	TGTGCCAGCGGCTGGGGGCCCCAGCATTTT
-	-	TRBV18	TRBJ2-7	CASSPSGGEQYF	TGTGCCAGCTCACCCAGTGGGGGCGAGCAGTACTTC
-	-	TRBV4-2	TRBJ2-1	CASSQVGQTLYNEQFF	TGTGCCAGCAGCCAAGTAGGTCAGACTTTATACAATGAGCAGTTCTTC
-	-	TRBV7-2	TRBJ1-1	CASSQFGGGNTEAFF	TGTGCCAGCAGCCAATTCGGGGGGGGGAACACTGAAGCTTTCTTT
-	-	TRBV2	TRBJ2-2	CASSGQSDTGELFF	TGTGCCAGCAGTGGACAGAGCGACACCGGGGAGCTGTTTTTT
TRBD1	-	TRBV28	TRBJ1-6	CASSSDRVSPLHF	TGTGCCAGCAGTTCGGACAGGGTCTCACCCCTCCACTTT
TRBD2	few	TRBV5-1	TRBJ2-1	CASSLLGGSSYNEQFF	TGCGCCAGCAGCTTGTTGGGCGGGAGCTCCTACAATGAGCAGTTCTTC
TRBD1	-	TRBV7-7	TRBJ2-7	CASSPDRVGYEQYF	TGTGCCAGCAGCCCGGACAGGGTAGGGTACGAGCAGTACTTC
TRBD2	-	TRBV5-1	TRBJ2-7	CASSLNSGGLVTYEQYF	TGCGCCAGCAGCTTGAATAGCGGGGGATTGGTTACCTACGAGCAGTACTTC
-	once	TRBV18	TRBJ1-6	CASSPPNREAGSSYNSPLHF	TGTGCCAGCTCACCACCGAATCGGGAGGCAGGAAGCTCCTATAATTCACCCCTCCACTTT
-	few	TRBV4-1	TRBJ1-2	CASSQDGRGYTF	TGCGCCAGCAGCCAAGACGGGAGAGGCTACACCTTC
-	-	TRBV28	TRBJ1-5	CASSGVRQPQHF	TGTGCCAGCAGCGGGGTGCGGCAGCCCCAGCATTTT
-	-	TRBV15	TRBJ2-3	CATSIDIGTDTQYF	TGTGCCACCAGCATCGACATTGGCACAGATACGCAGTATTTT
TRBD2	-	TRBV6-5	TRBJ2-5	CASRKSREGPETQYF	TGTGCCAGCAGAAAAAGCAGGGAGGGGCCCGAGACCCAGTACTTC
-	few	TRBV7-9	TRBJ1-2	CASSLGSTVYGYTF	TGTGCCAGCAGCTTAGGGTCGACTGTATATGGCTACACCTTC
-	-	TRBV28	TRBJ2-1	CASTNTLRGLADWNEQFF	TGTGCCAGCACCAATACCCTGCGGGGTTTAGCGGACTGGAATGAGCAGTTCTTC
-	once	TRBV19	TRBJ2-7	CASSIGPLGGYEQYF	TGTGCCAGTAGTATAGGGCCGTTGGGCGGATACGAGCAGTACTTC
TRBD1	-	TRBV12-3/TRBV12-4	TRBJ1-2	CASSYQGAGGYTF	TGTGCCAGCAGTTACCAGGGGGCGGGGGGCTACACCTTC
TRBD1	-	TRBV2	TRBJ1-2	CASSPGQGTYGYTF	TGTGCCAGCAGTCCGGGACAGGGCACCTATGGCTACACCTTC
TRBD2	-	TRBV19	TRBJ2-1	CASSIGTSRFF	TGTGCCAGTAGTATCGGGACTAGTCGATTCTTC
TRBD1	few	TRBV28	TRBJ1-5	CASSITDRDNQPQHF	TGTGCCAGCAGCATCACGGACAGGGACAATCAGCCCCAGCATTTT
TRBD2	-	TRBV6-5	TRBJ2-1	CASSSGTSGHNEQFF	TGTGCCAGCAGCTCCGGGACTAGCGGACACAATGAGCAGTTCTTC
-	-	TRBV2	TRBJ1-5	CASRIAGDQPQHF	TGTGCCAGCAGAATCGCCGGAGATCAGCCCCAGCATTTT
TRBD2	-	TRBV9	TRBJ2-1	CASSQTGLAGVEQFF	TGTGCCAGCAGCCAAACGGGACTAGCGGGAGTTGAGCAGTTCTTC
TRBD2	once	TRBV28	TRBJ2-7	CASSLGGVFSYEQYF	TGTGCCAGCAGTTTAGGGGGGGTATTTTCCTACGAGCAGTACTTC
TRBD2	-	TRBV11-3	TRBJ2-3	CASSSASGRMDTQYF	TGTGCCAGCAGCTCCGCTAGCGGGAGAATGGATACGCAGTATTTT
-	-	TRBV28	TRBJ1-5	CASSLFGGQSTQPQHF	TGTGCCAGCAGTTTATTTGGCGGACAAAGCACTCAGCCCCAGCATTTT
-	-	TRBV21-1	TRBJ2-4	CASSPWADKNIQYF	TGTGCCAGCAGCCCTTGGGCCGACAAAAACATTCAGTACTTC
-	-	TRBV30	TRBJ1-6	CAWSVRYVLGTADSPLHF	TGTGCCTGGAGTGTTCGCTACGTCCTCGGGACCGCGGATTCACCCCTCCACTTT
-	-	TRBV28	TRBJ1-1	CASSQLDRTAFF	TGTGCCAGCAGCCAACTGGACAGAACCGCTTTCTTT
-	-	TRBV6-5	TRBJ2-3	CATRGFGTSTDTQYF	TGTGCCACCCGGGGGTTCGGCACTAGCACAGATACGCAGTATTTT